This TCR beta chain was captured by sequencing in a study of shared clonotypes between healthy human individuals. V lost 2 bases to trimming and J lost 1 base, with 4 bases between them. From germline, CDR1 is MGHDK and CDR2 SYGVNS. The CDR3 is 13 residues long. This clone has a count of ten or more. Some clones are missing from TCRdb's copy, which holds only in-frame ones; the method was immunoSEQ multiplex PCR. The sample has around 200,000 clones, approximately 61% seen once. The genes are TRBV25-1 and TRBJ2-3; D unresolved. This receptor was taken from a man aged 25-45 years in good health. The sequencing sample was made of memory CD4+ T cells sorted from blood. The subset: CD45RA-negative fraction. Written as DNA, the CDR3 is TGTGCCAGCAGTGAAGGGGGCACAGATACGCAGTATTTT. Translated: CASSEGGTDTQYF.